This T cell receptor beta chain was observed in a study of T cell responses to AZD1222 COVID-19 vaccine. Overall study findings and caveats: Baseline seropositivity characterized only 5 to 7 AZD1222 recipients. In the spike-specific TCR repertoire, nearly half reportedly target unmutated variant regions.

Sequencing was performed with immunoSEQ multiplex PCR; in TCRdb, only in-frame clones are kept and a portion is missing. Seen here are some 130,000 clones, roughly 90% observed once, and the top ten hold around 5%. The CDR3 length is 17 residues. Losses at the gene ends were 0 bases for V and 8 bases for J; bases not matched to a gene: 14. Germline CDR1 MGHRA, CDR2 YSYEKL. On this clone: Its antigen is currently unknown.

Material: peripheral blood, obtained 28 days after the second AZD1222 dose. The TCR originated in an adult who received the AZD1222 COVID-19 vaccine. The chain uses TRBV4-1 and TRBJ2-5, with 8 bases aligning to TRBD2. CDR3 nucleotides: TGCGCCAGCAGCCAAGAGGGGTTTAGCGGGGCATCCGGAACCCAGTACTTC. Its translation: CASSQEGFSGASGTQYF.